This entry lists 30 T cell receptor beta chains sequenced from one sample in a study of monozygotic twins with inflammatory bowel disease. TCRdb reprocessed the 5' RACE reads, with one entry per CDR3 protein and no DNA. The listing records about 380,000 distinct CDR3 sequences. Sequencing was carried out using blood. These receptors all come from a human donor with ulcerative colitis or Crohn's disease, or a healthy co-twin of an affected twin (not recorded which).

The V call is TRBV11-1, the J call TRBJ2-6; the TCRdb D gene call, TRBD1, has no DNA to confirm it. The germline V gene has CDR1 SGHAT and CDR2 FQDESV (reference sequence). CDR3 size: 18 residues. This chain's CDR3 is CASSAKTGSGSGANVLTF.

This chain joins TRBV5-5 and TRBJ1-1. From germline, CDR1 is SGHKS and CDR2 YYEKEE (reference sequence). There are 16 residues in the CDR3. CDR3 amino acids: CASSFGWARRVTEAFF.

The chain couples TRBV30 to TRBJ1-1. The CDR3 is 13 amino acids. Germline V gene data show CDR1 as GTSNPN and CDR2 as SVGIG (reference sequence). The CDR3 region is CAWSVEGLTEAFF. The full variable domain, rest sourced from reference TRBV30 and TRBJ1-1, is SQTIHQWPATLVQPVGSPLSLECTVEGTSNPNLYWYRQAAGRGLQLLFYSVGIGQISSEVPQNLSASRPQDRQFILSSKKLLLSDSGFYLCAWSVEGLTEAFFGQGTRLTVV.

The genes are TRBV20-1 and TRBJ2-3; the D call from TCRdb, TRBD1, cannot be confirmed without DNA. Germline CDR1 is DFQATT and CDR2 is SNEGSKA (reference sequence). CDR3 length: 14 residues. The CDR3 protein is CSASDRVGTDTQYF.

This chain links TRBV13 with TRBJ2-7; TCRdb returns TRBD1, unconfirmable since there is no DNA. Looked up from germline, CDR1 is PRHDT and CDR2 is FYEKMQ (reference sequence). This CDR3 is 12 amino acids long. The CDR3: CASGPGQGEQYF.

This chain connects TRBV7-2 to TRBJ1-1; the TCRdb call, TRBD1, lacks DNA for checking. The CDR3 has 14 residues. From germline, CDR1 is SGHTA and CDR2 FQGNSA. The CDR3 reads CASSVDWGDTEAFF.

The CDR3 here is CASSPTAVVEQYF. This chain uses TRBV7-2 with TRBJ2-7. CDR1 is SGHTA, CDR2 FQGNSA, per germline. The CDR3 is made up of 13 amino acids. Filled out from reference TRBV7-2 and TRBJ2-7, the complete variable domain reads GAGVSQSPSNKVTEKGKDVELRCDPISGHTALYWYRQSLGQGLEFLIYFQGNSAPDKSGLPSDRFSAERTGGSVSTLTIQRTQQEDSAVYLCASSPTAVVEQYFGPGTRLTVT.

The chain carries TRBV7-9 and TRBJ1-1; TCRdb returns TRBD1, unconfirmable since there is no DNA. There are 14 residues in the CDR3. Germline CDR1 reads SEHNR; CDR2 reads FQNEAQ (reference sequence). The chain's CDR3 is CASSSGMTNTEAFF.

The chain has TRBV13 and TRBJ2-3; there is no DNA to check the TCRdb D call of TRBD1. CDR1 PRHDT and CDR2 FYEKMQ come from the germline V gene (reference sequence). This CDR3 region has 15 residues. This CDR3 is CASSFDRGGTDTQYF.

The V gene is TRBV7-3, the J gene TRBJ1-2; TCRdb's D call, TRBD1, is unchecked because there is no DNA. The germline gives CDR1 SGHTA, CDR2 FQGTGA. The CDR3 spans 17 residues. The CDR3 is CASSATGGTPLNYGYTF.

This chain joins TRBV6-6 and TRBJ2-5. Germline values: CDR1 MNHNY, CDR2 SVGAGI (reference sequence). The CDR3 runs 13 residues. CDR3 region: CASSYSRDETQYF.

The J gene is TRBJ1-4, the V gene TRBV7-9; there is no DNA to check the TCRdb D call of TRBD1. CDR1 and CDR2 (germline): SEHNR, FQNEAQ (reference sequence). The length of the CDR3 is 12 residues. CDR3 residues: CATDSTNEKLFF.

The J gene is TRBJ2-4, the V gene TRBV5-1; TCRdb selects TRBD1, and the lack of DNA leaves this call unchecked. The germline V gene has CDR1 SGHRS and CDR2 YFSETQ. This CDR3 region has 14 residues. The CDR3: CASSGGQGTNIQYF.

The J gene is TRBJ2-7, the V gene TRBV28; TCRdb selects TRBD1, and the lack of DNA leaves this call unchecked. Germline V gives CDR1 MDHEN, CDR2 SYDVKM. CDR3 length equals 11 residues. This CDR3 is CASERGYEQYF.

The gene calls are TRBV7-9 and TRBJ2-3; TCRdb's D call, TRBD2, is unchecked because there is no DNA. Germline V lookup: CDR1 SEHNR, CDR2 FQNEAQ (reference sequence). CDR3 length equals 15 residues. The CDR3 protein is CASSLESGGRDTQYF.

The J gene is TRBJ1-5, the V gene TRBV7-9; TCRdb lists TRBD1, though no DNA is available to test this call. Germline V CDR1 and CDR2: SEHNR, FQNEAQ (reference sequence). This CDR3 contains 17 residues. The CDR3: CASSLGAETGIRQPQHF.

The rearrangement uses TRBV12-3 or TRBV12-4 and TRBJ2-1; absent DNA, TCRdb's TRBD2 call cannot be checked. This CDR3 is built from 14 residues. The CDR3 region is CASTLGQGGTSGFF.

V usage is TRBV7-3 and J usage is TRBJ2-7; TCRdb names TRBD1, which stays unverified in the absence of DNA. CDR1 is SGHTA, CDR2 FQGTGA, per germline. This CDR3 is built from 15 residues. The chain's CDR3 is CASSRSGTDRDEQYF. Based on the CDR3 plus reference TRBV7-3 and TRBJ2-7, the full variable domain is GAGVSQTPSNKVTEKGKYVELRCDPISGHTALYWYRQSLGQGPEFLIYFQGTGAADDSGLPNDRFFAVRPEGSVSTLKIQRTERGDSAVYLCASSRSGTDRDEQYFGPGTRLTVT.

This chain connects TRBV30 to TRBJ2-7; TCRdb's D call of TRBD1 is untestable without DNA. This CDR3 is 13 amino acids long. Germline CDR1 GTSNPN, CDR2 SVGIG (reference sequence). The CDR3 here is CAWSYGTGQEQYF.

This rearrangement joins TRBV12-3 or TRBV12-4 to TRBJ2-5; TCRdb lists TRBD1, though no DNA is available to test this call. This CDR3 has 17 amino acids. CDR3 protein: CASSLGRGGGVQETQYF.

The rearrangement joins TRBV5-4 to TRBJ2-2; without DNA, the TCRdb call of TRBD1 cannot be checked. The CDR3 contains 16 residues. The germline V gene has CDR1 SGHNT and CDR2 YYREEE (reference sequence). CDR3 protein: CAMRVLGGADTGELFF. Using reference TRBV5-4 and TRBJ2-2 for the parts outside the CDR3, the full variable domain is ETGVTQSPTHLIKTRGQQVTLRCSSQSGHNTVSWYQQALGQGPQFIFQYYREEENGRGNFPPRFSGLQFPNYSSELNVNALELDDSALYLCAMRVLGGADTGELFFGEGSRLTVL.

The CDR3: CASSTPGTSVDNEQFF. The gene calls are TRBV9 and TRBJ2-1; TCRdb names TRBD2, which stays unverified in the absence of DNA. CDR1 is SGDLS, CDR2 YYNGEE, per germline. The CDR3 is made up of 16 amino acids.

This sequence joins TRBV20-1 and TRBJ1-1. The CDR3 contains 11 residues. Germline assignment: CDR1 DFQATT and CDR2 SNEGSKA (reference sequence). CDR3 protein: CSAIKTDEAFF.

The V gene is TRBV6-2 or TRBV6-3, the J gene TRBJ1-5; TCRdb picks TRBD1, but there is no DNA to check that call. The germline V gene has CDR1 MNHEY and CDR2 SVGEGT. The CDR3 consists of 14 residues. CDR3 protein: CASSFSVPNQPQHF.

This chain links TRBV19 with TRBJ2-5; TCRdb returns TRBD1, unconfirmable since there is no DNA. CDR3 length: 14 residues. Germline assignment: CDR1 LNHDA and CDR2 SQIVND (reference sequence). This CDR3 reads CASSTRQGDTTQYF.

The chain links TRBV5-1 to TRBJ2-3. The CDR3 contains 15 residues. Germline CDR1 and CDR2: SGHRS and YFSETQ. The CDR3 region is CASSLLPDRTDTQYF.

The J gene is TRBJ2-7, the V gene TRBV5-1; there is no DNA to check the TCRdb D call of TRBD1. The CDR3 spans 14 residues. Germline CDR1 reads SGHRS; CDR2 reads YFSETQ. CDR3 in amino acids: CASSRDSYTYEQYF.

The V call is TRBV4-1, the J call TRBJ1-4. This CDR3 has 14 amino acids. The germline V gene encodes CDR1 MGHRA and CDR2 YSYEKL. The CDR3 protein is CASSLIQYNEKLFF.

The gene calls are TRBV28 and TRBJ2-4; TCRdb lists TRBD2, though no DNA is available to test this call. Germline assignment: CDR1 MDHEN and CDR2 SYDVKM. This CDR3 region has 14 residues. CDR3 loop: CASRAGGTKNIQYF.

The chain links TRBV7-2 to TRBJ2-7. From germline, CDR1 is SGHTA and CDR2 FQGNSA. This CDR3 is built from 15 residues. The CDR3 loop reads CASSFGFGRAYEQYF.